The 2 T cell receptor beta chains below were found in one sample sequenced in a study of T cells in pancreatic ductal adenocarcinoma. Surgery without prior neoadjuvant therapy was the treatment of the selected pancreatic ductal adenocarcinoma patients. Clones were sequenced by immunoSEQ multiplex PCR, and TCRdb holds only the in-frame ones, with some missing. This sample yields approximately 97,000 clones, of which 90% to 95% are seen a single time; around 3.2% belongs to the top ten. Sequenced input: PBMCs. These receptor sequences come from a human donor with pancreatic ductal adenocarcinoma.

The V call is TRBV29-1, the J call TRBJ1-1, with a possible D match to TRBD1 (5 bases). The CDR3 extends over 14 amino acids. Germline assignment: CDR1 SQVTM and CDR2 ANQGSEA. V gave up 6 bases and J gave up 5 bases, with 19 bases separating them. The chain's CDR3 is CSVTHKGQGTEAFF. CDR3 coding DNA: TGCAGCGTCACGCATAAGGGGCAAGGGACTGAAGCTTTCTTT.

V is TRBV6-5 and J is TRBJ2-1; tentative D call: TRBD1 (6 bases). With 2 bases removed from V and 0 bases from J, the gap between germline ends came to 8 bases. This CDR3 is built from 15 residues. Germline V CDR1 and CDR2: MNHEY, SVGAGI. This CDR3 is CASSYGQSSYNEQFF. DNA for the CDR3: TGTGCCAGCAGTTACGGACAGAGCTCCTACAATGAGCAGTTCTTC.